Listed below are T cell receptor beta chains from one sample, sequenced in a study of identifying expanded T cells in peripheral blood. Clones were read by immunoSEQ multiplex PCR, and TCRdb kept only the in-frame ones, dropping some. The repertoire holds 58,000 or so clones, with under 85% as singletons. Material for sequencing was blood. These receptors originate from a person aged 18 to 70 in good health. CDR3s include the opening cysteine and the closing phenylalanine or tryptophan. D genes are given only for firm matches. Some rows have no size entry. The others give once, few or many, or a class for an expanded clone.

j_call d_call clone_size v_call cdr3_aa cdr3_nt
TRBJ1-6 TRBD1 NA TRBV5-1 CASSGSTGDNSPLHF TGCGCCAGCAGCGGGTCGACAGGGGATAATTCACCCCTCCACTTT
TRBJ2-3 NA NA TRBV7-8 CASSKGGTDTQYF TGTGCCAGCAGCAAAGGGGGCACAGATACGCAGTATTTT
TRBJ2-4 NA NA TRBV30 CAWSPIADIQYF TGTGCCTGGAGTCCTATCGCGGACATTCAGTACTTC
TRBJ2-3 NA few TRBV6-5 CASREDTRYTDTQYF TGTGCCAGCAGAGAGGATACCAGGTACACAGATACGCAGTATTTT
TRBJ1-2 NA NA TRBV14 CVSSPGQVGGYGYTF TGTGTCAGCAGCCCCGGGCAGGTTGGGGGCTATGGCTACACCTTC
TRBJ2-3 NA NA TRBV5-1 CASSLGPGSTDTQYF TGCGCCAGCAGCTTGGGTCCAGGGAGCACAGATACGCAGTATTTT
TRBJ2-7 NA NA TRBV6-1 CATSRGLSYEQYF TGTGCCACCTCCCGAGGACTCTCCTACGAGCAGTACTTC
TRBJ1-1 NA NA TRBV10-2 CASTTGKTEAFF TGCGCCAGCACCACGGGAAAAACTGAAGCTTTCTTT
TRBJ1-1 NA NA TRBV18 CASSTGQGKGTEAFF TGTGCCAGCTCAACCGGTCAGGGGAAGGGTACTGAAGCTTTCTTT
TRBJ2-1 TRBD1 NA TRBV27 CASSPGQGVYNEQFF TGTGCCAGCAGTCCTGGACAGGGGGTTTACAATGAGCAGTTCTTC
TRBJ2-2 TRBD1 NA TRBV16 CASSIAGGASGELFF TGTGCCAGCAGCATAGCAGGGGGCGCGTCCGGGGAGCTGTTTTTT
TRBJ2-7 TRBD1 once TRBV11-3 CASGNRGWEQYF TGTGCCAGCGGAAACAGGGGATGGGAGCAGTACTTC